This T cell receptor (beta chain) was observed in a study of OX40 agonist ivuxolimab in advanced cancers. Germline V gives CDR1 LNHDA, CDR2 SQIVND (reference sequence). V trimming: 4 bases; J trimming: 0 bases; junction bases outside the gene matches: 1. The CDR3 loop spans 14 amino acids. Profiling relied on immunoSEQ multiplex PCR, and the TCRdb table lists in-frame clones only, not all of them. The repertoire holds about 110,000 clones, with approximately 90% as singletons. The starting material was CD4+ or CD8+ T cells sorted from blood, obtained in a trial of the OX40 agonist ivuxolimab. The chain joins TRBV19 to TRBJ2-3; 7 nucleotides agree with TRBD2. This clonotype was sampled from an adult with an advanced solid tumor such as melanoma, head and neck, liver or kidney cancer. The CDR3 protein is CASSTSGSTDTQYF. The CDR3 DNA follows: TGTGCCAGTAGTACTAGCGGCAGCACAGATACGCAGTATTTT. The complete variable domain, with remaining parts taken from reference TRBV19 and TRBJ2-3, reads DGGITQSPKYLFRKEGQNVTLSCEQNLNHDAMYWYRQDPGQGLRLIYYSQIVNDFQKGDIAEGYSVSREKKESFPLTVTSAQKNPTAFYLCASSTSGSTDTQYFGPGTRLTVL.